This entry lists 5 T cell receptor beta chains sequenced from one sample in a study of cytomegalovirus exposure and HLA in healthy donors. PCR amplification relied on 60 Vbeta primers (plus 13 Jbeta primers). The repertoire was sequenced with immunoSEQ multiplex PCR; TCRdb's copy has only in-frame clones and lacks some. The sample lists 140,000 to 150,000 clones; about 80% were seen once. Sequenced: PBMCs. The receptors shown here come from a man aged 35-49 years in good health and CMV-seronegative.

The V and J genes are TRBV6-5 and TRBJ1-1; TRBD1 is a possible D gene (6 bases). V lost 6 bases, J lost 0 bases, and 11 bases lay in between. The CDR3 sequence is 14 residues long. CDR1 and CDR2 from the germline V gene are MNHEY and SVGAGI. The CDR3 spells CASSPGTLNTEAFF. The CDR3 nucleotides read TGTGCCAGCAGCCCCGGGACACTGAACACTGAAGCTTTCTTT.

The chain couples TRBV15 to TRBJ1-2; D is uncertain. V was shortened by 5 bases and J by 4 bases, with 14 bases between the two germline ends. This CDR3 region has 14 residues. Germline V gene data show CDR1 as LNHNV and CDR2 as YYDKDF (reference sequence). The CDR3 nucleotides read TGTGCCACCAGCGCGGGCCAGTGGCTCTATGGCTACACCTTC. It yields the protein CATSAGQWLYGYTF.

This chain connects TRBV18 to TRBJ2-4; 9 nucleotides align to TRBD1. V dropped 2 bases and J dropped 0; count of bases not matched to a gene: 5. In germline, CDR1 is KGHSH, CDR2 LQKENI. The length of the CDR3 is 17 residues. The CDR3 region has the DNA TGTGCCAGCTCACCATCCGACAGGGGGTTAGCCAAAAACATTCAGTACTTC. It codes for CASSPSDRGLAKNIQYF. Filled out from reference TRBV18 and TRBJ2-4, the complete variable domain reads NAGVMQNPRHLVRRRGQEARLRCSPMKGHSHVYWYRQLPEEGLKFMVYLQKENIIDESGMPKERFSAEFPKEGPSILRIQQVVRGDSAAYFCASSPSDRGLAKNIQYFGAGTRLSVL.

The chain recombines TRBV2 with TRBJ1-5; D remains unclear. V lost 6 bases and J 3 bases, leaving 12 bases between the germline ends. The germline V gene has CDR1 SNHLY and CDR2 FYNNEI. The CDR3 has 14 amino acids. In DNA, the CDR3 is TGTGCCAGCAGCTTAACCTTAGTCAATCAGCCCCAGCATTTT. This encodes CASSLTLVNQPQHF.

This chain links TRBV5-5 with TRBJ2-7; D may be TRBD1 (6 bases). The germline V and J ends were trimmed by 4 bases and 3 bases, with 14 bases remaining between them. The CDR3 runs 14 residues. CDR1 is SGHKS and CDR2 is YYEKEE in the germline V gene (reference sequence). CDR3 in amino acids: CASSPGAGDYEQYF. CDR3 bases: TGTGCCAGCAGCCCTGGGGCAGGGGACTACGAGCAGTACTTC.